Following are 24 T cell receptor beta chains from one sample sequenced in a study of blood T cell repertoires in COVID-19. Measured with immunoSEQ multiplex PCR; TCRdb has only the in-frame clones, and not every one. This repertoire shows about 58,000 clones, about 89% found once; its top ten account for 14%. The source material was peripheral blood. These receptor sequences come from a woman aged 55-75 years with active COVID-19.

V is TRBV5-4 and J is TRBJ2-5, with TRBD1 identical over 8 bases. Germline trimming cut 4 bases from V and 5 bases from J; bases unmatched to any gene: 4. There are 13 residues in the CDR3. CDR1 and CDR2 from the germline V gene are SGHNT and YYREEE (reference sequence). In nucleotides, the CDR3 is TGTGCCAGCAGCGGAGGACAGGGTGAGACCCAGTACTTC. Residues: CASSGGQGETQYF.

CDR3 protein: CASKGQAYSGANVLTF. DNA for the CDR3: TGCGCCAGCAAGGGACAGGCTTACTCTGGGGCCAACGTCCTGACTTTC. The V gene is TRBV5-1, the J gene TRBJ2-6; 8 nucleotides line up with TRBD1. With V trimmed by 6 bases and J by 0 bases, 5 bases remained unmatched. The V gene's germline CDR1 is SGHRS and CDR2 YFSETQ. The CDR3 sequence is 16 residues long.

This clone was recorded a few times. This sequence joins TRBV5-7 and TRBJ2-7; perhaps TRBD2 as D (5 bases). TRBV5-7 qualifies as an ORF whose function is uncertain. The CDR3 spans 14 residues. Trimming left V 0 bases short and J 6 bases short, with 13 bases between. The CDR3 DNA reads as TGTGCCAGCAGCTTGGCCAAAACCGCGGGCGAGCAGTACTTC. Protein: CASSLAKTAGEQYF.

J is TRBJ2-7 and V is TRBV18; the D gene is possibly TRBD1 (6 bases). V dropped 6 bases and J dropped 6 bases, with 24 bases sitting between them. The CDR3 spans 16 residues. CDR1 is KGHSH, CDR2 LQKENI, per germline. CDR3: CASSPNTGTSLGEQYF. The CDR3 DNA is TGTGCCAGCTCGCCTAACACAGGGACGTCTTTGGGCGAGCAGTACTTC. Looking up the rest from reference TRBV18 and TRBJ2-7 gives the full variable domain: NAGVMQNPRHLVRRRGQEARLRCSPMKGHSHVYWYRQLPEEGLKFMVYLQKENIIDESGMPKERFSAEFPKEGPSILRIQQVVRGDSAAYFCASSPNTGTSLGEQYFGPGTRLTVT.

The chain uses TRBV7-9 and TRBJ2-7; TRBD1 aligns across 12 bases. This CDR3 spans 16 amino acids. The V gene's germline CDR1 is SEHNR and CDR2 FQNEAQ (reference sequence). V trimming: 4 bases; J trimming: 5 bases; junction bases outside the gene matches: 9. CDR3 sequence reads: CASSSLAGTGGNEQYF. CDR3 nucleotide sequence: TGTGCCAGCAGCTCCCTAGCCGGGACAGGGGGCAACGAGCAGTACTTC.

The CDR3, as DNA: TGTGCCAGCAGTTTCTCCATACAGGGCCCAAATGAAAAACTGTTTTTT. The encoded protein is CASSFSIQGPNEKLFF. The chain employs TRBV27 and TRBJ1-4, with D possibly being TRBD1 (6 bases). This CDR3 has 16 residues. Per the germline V gene, CDR1 is MNHEY and CDR2 is SMNVEV (reference sequence). Trimming shortened V by 3 bases and J by 5 bases, and 16 bases separated the two germline ends.

The chain couples TRBV30 to TRBJ1-6; D remains ambiguous. Germline V CDR1 and CDR2: GTSNPN, SVGIG (reference sequence). The CDR3 length is 14 residues. V shed 2 bases and J shed 5 bases, with 10 bases lying between them. The CDR3 loop reads CAWSQNSNNSPLHF. The CDR3 DNA is TGTGCCTGGAGTCAGAACAGTAATAATTCACCCCTCCACTTT.

The chain joins TRBV4-3 to TRBJ1-3; unclear D gene. CDR1 and CDR2 (germline): LGHNA, YSLEER. This CDR3 spans 15 amino acids. Between the trimmed V and J ends, which lost 1 base and 2 bases, there was a span of 9 bases. The chain's CDR3 is CASSQAATPGNTIYF. The CDR3 bases are TGCGCCAGCAGCCAAGCCGCAACTCCTGGAAACACCATATATTTT.

This rearrangement joins TRBV7-9 to TRBJ2-7, with 7 bases that match TRBD1. Germline V gives CDR1 SEHNR, CDR2 FQNEAQ (reference sequence). The trim removed 5 bases at V and 6 bases at J, leaving 7 bases unmatched. The CDR3 has 13 amino acids. CDR3 in amino acids: CASSTLQGTEQYF. The CDR3 nucleotides are TGTGCCAGCAGCACTCTACAGGGGACCGAGCAGTACTTC.

This chain connects TRBV5-1 to TRBJ1-2; 7 bases are a match to TRBD1. This CDR3 is built from 18 residues. V trimming: 2 bases; J trimming: 6 bases; junction bases outside the gene matches: 19. Germline CDR1 reads SGHRS; CDR2 reads YFSETQ. The CDR3 region has the DNA TGCGCCAGCAGCTTAGCAGTGGCAGGGGGGCAAGAGATCGATGGCTACACCTTC. Translated: CASSLAVAGGQEIDGYTF.

The chain combines TRBV19 with TRBJ2-3, with 8 bases identical to TRBD2. From germline, CDR1 is LNHDA and CDR2 SQIVND (reference sequence). With 5 bases clipped from V and 0 bases from J, the junction kept 4 bases outside the gene matches. The CDR3 totals 15 residues. In DNA form, the CDR3 reads TGTGCCAGTAGTTCGCGGGGGGAGAGCACAGATACGCAGTATTTT. It translates to CASSSRGESTDTQYF. Together with reference TRBV19 and TRBJ2-3, the CDR3 gives the full variable domain: DGGITQSPKYLFRKEGQNVTLSCEQNLNHDAMYWYRQDPGQGLRLIYYSQIVNDFQKGDIAEGYSVSREKKESFPLTVTSAQKNPTAFYLCASSSRGESTDTQYFGPGTRLTVL.

The gene calls are TRBV19 and TRBJ2-1; D is perhaps TRBD1 (6 bases). V shed 3 bases and J shed 0 bases, with 15 bases lying between them. This CDR3 has 17 amino acids. CDR1 is LNHDA and CDR2 is SQIVND in the germline V gene (reference sequence). CDR3: CASSIAAGASSYNEQFF. DNA for the CDR3: TGTGCCAGTAGTATCGCGGCAGGGGCCAGCTCCTACAATGAGCAGTTCTTC.

This clone came up once. This sequence joins TRBV19 and TRBJ2-3; D is undetermined. CDR3 length: 15 amino acids. V was shortened by 4 bases and J by 5 bases, with 16 bases between the two germline ends. Germline V gene sequence: CDR1 LNHDA, CDR2 SQIVND (reference sequence). In nucleotides, the CDR3 is TGTGCCAGTAGTACGACACGCTATGATAAAGATACGCAGTATTTT. Translated: CASSTTRYDKDTQYF.

This chain joins TRBV14 and TRBJ1-6; the D gene is possibly TRBD1 (6 bases). The CDR3 runs 15 residues. Germline-derived CDR1 and CDR2 are SGHDN and FVKESK. V dropped 1 base and J dropped 10 bases, with 14 bases sitting between them. CDR3 coding DNA: TGTGCCAGCAGCCAAGTACAGGGCCCTAACTCACCCCTCCACTTT. Protein: CASSQVQGPNSPLHF.

The V and J genes are TRBV7-2 and TRBJ2-3, with D perhaps matching TRBD1 (5 bases). Trimming pared 2 bases from V and 6 bases from J, leaving 9 bases between. The V gene's germline CDR1 is SGHTA and CDR2 FQGNSA. CDR3 length: 13 residues. The CDR3 DNA follows: TGTGCCAGCAGCTTAAGTCAGGGTGATACGCAGTATTTT. Translated: CASSLSQGDTQYF. Supplemented by reference TRBV7-2 and TRBJ2-3, the full variable domain reads GAGVSQSPSNKVTEKGKDVELRCDPISGHTALYWYRQSLGQGLEFLIYFQGNSAPDKSGLPSDRFSAERTGGSVSTLTIQRTQQEDSAVYLCASSLSQGDTQYFGPGTRLTVL.

This clone came up a few times. The chain employs TRBV21-1 and TRBJ2-7; the table gives TRBD2 as D, unverified against the DNA. TRBV21-1 has pseudogene status. The CDR3 loop spans 17 amino acids. CDR3 nucleotides: TGTGCCGGGAGGCTTTGGCGGGGGTGCCAGTTTCAGCACGAGCAGTACTTC. This sequence encodes CAGRLWRGCQFQHEQYF.

This rearrangement joins TRBV6-6 to TRBJ2-7, with D maybe TRBD2 (6 bases). The CDR3 spans 15 residues. Germline V gene sequence: CDR1 MNHNY, CDR2 SVGAGI (reference sequence). V shed 7 bases and J shed 2 bases, with 18 bases lying between them. In DNA, the CDR3 is TGTGCCAGCACCATGGAGGGGCAGGGCACCTACGAGCAGTACTTC. Protein: CASTMEGQGTYEQYF.

This chain uses TRBV5-1 with TRBJ1-1; 11 nucleotides agree with TRBD1. Looked up from germline, CDR1 is SGHRS and CDR2 is YFSETQ. J gave up 6 bases and V 4 bases, and 5 bases lay outside the gene matches. The CDR3 runs 14 residues. In nucleotides, the CDR3 is TGCGCCAGCAGCCCGGGACAGGGGGATTCTGAAGCTTTCTTT. Translation: CASSPGQGDSEAFF.

This chain links TRBV10-2 with TRBJ1-1, with D unclear. The CDR3 loop spans 11 amino acids. Germline CDR1 is WSHSY and CDR2 is SAAADI. V was cut by 6 bases and J by 9 bases, with 11 bases left in between. In DNA form, the CDR3 reads TGCGCCAGCAGCAGCGCCGCGCAAGCTTTCTTT. It translates to CASSSAAQAFF.

The V and J genes are TRBV27 and TRBJ1-2, with D perhaps TRBD1 (6 bases). Trimming removed 4 bases from V and 8 bases from J, with 17 bases in between. The CDR3 extends over 14 amino acids. Germline V lookup: CDR1 MNHEY, CDR2 SMNVEV (reference sequence). The CDR3 spells CASSSTTGRGGYTF. The CDR3 DNA follows: TGTGCCAGCAGTTCCACCACAGGGAGAGGCGGCTACACCTTC.

This clone has only a few counts. The chain uses TRBV6-2 or TRBV6-3 and TRBJ1-6; no definite D call. CDR3 length: 14 residues. In germline, CDR1 is MNHEY, CDR2 SVGEGT. The V end lost 6 bases, the J end lost 10 bases, and 16 bases lay between the germline ends. In DNA form, the CDR3 reads TGTGCCAGCAGCCCCACAGACCGCAGGTCACCCCTCCACTTT. Its protein is CASSPTDRRSPLHF.

The chain joins TRBV7-9 to TRBJ1-2; D uncertain. V lost 8 bases and J 3 bases, leaving 16 bases between the germline ends. CDR3 size: 14 residues. Germline CDR1 is SEHNR and CDR2 is FQNEAQ (reference sequence). The CDR3: CASVQSLLDYGYTF. CDR3 coding DNA: TGTGCCAGCGTCCAGTCCCTGCTAGACTATGGCTACACCTTC.

V is TRBV11-3 and J is TRBJ2-2; perhaps TRBD2 as D (5 bases). V was cut by 2 bases and J by 2 bases, with 9 bases left in between. CDR3 size: 15 residues. From germline, CDR1 is SGHNT and CDR2 YENEEA. This chain's CDR3 is CASSLNRLNTGELFF. CDR3 coding DNA: TGTGCCAGCAGCTTAAACAGACTAAACACCGGGGAGCTGTTTTTT.

This clone occurred once. The gene calls are TRBV12-3 or TRBV12-4 and TRBJ1-4; D uncertain. The length of the CDR3 is 13 residues. V dropped 6 bases and J dropped 5 bases, with 10 bases sitting between them. The CDR3: CASSPGGNEKLFF. In DNA form, the CDR3 reads TGTGCCAGCAGCCCCGGAGGAAATGAAAAACTGTTTTTT.